Listed below are T cell receptor beta chains from one sample, sequenced in a study of beta chain features in type 1 diabetes. Method: immunoSEQ multiplex PCR; TCRdb's copy keeps in-frame clones and lacks some. The sample records around 40,000 clones, approximately 70% being singletons. The sample taken for sequencing was Tregs from blood. The source of these receptors is a young woman with type 1 diabetes. Each CDR3 is given with its conserved first and last residue. The D gene is left open where the match is weak. Size tells how often a clone was seen (once, few, many) or the class of an expanded clone, and some rows leave it out.

CDR3 length	clone size	J gene	D gene	V gene	CDR3 protein	CDR3 DNA
15	NA	TRBJ2-7	TRBD2	TRBV15	CATSRELAASYGQYF	TGTGCCACCAGCAGAGAGCTAGCGGCAAGCTACGGGCAGTACTTC
16	NA	TRBJ2-2	NA	TRBV25-1	CASSPGARGAAGELFF	TGTGCCAGCAGTCCGGGCGCGCGGGGCGCGGCCGGGGAGCTGTTTTTT
14	few	TRBJ1-2	NA	TRBV13	CASSETGRMYGYTF	TGTGCCAGCAGCGAGACAGGAAGGATGTATGGCTACACCTTC
15	NA	TRBJ2-7	NA	TRBV7-9	CASSLASQGGYEQYF	TGTGCCAGCAGCTTAGCGTCGCAGGGAGGATACGAGCAGTACTTC
12	few	TRBJ2-1	NA	TRBV11-2	CASSFRRGEQFF	TGTGCCAGCAGCTTTAGGCGGGGTGAGCAGTTCTTC
15	few	TRBJ2-7	TRBD2	TRBV7-2	CASSFLGLAVYEQYF	TGTGCCAGCAGCTTCCTCGGACTAGCAGTCTACGAGCAGTACTTC
12	NA	TRBJ2-3	NA	TRBV11-2	CASSLQGDTQYF	TGTGCCAGCAGCTTACAGGGGGATACGCAGTATTTT
14	few	TRBJ1-1	TRBD1	TRBV18	CASSGRQGGTEAFF	TGTGCCAGCTCCGGGAGACAGGGTGGAACTGAAGCTTTCTTT
16	NA	TRBJ2-3	NA	TRBV12-5	CASGPSRTSRADTQYF	TGTGCTAGTGGTCCTTCCCGCACTAGCAGAGCAGATACGCAGTATTTT
14	NA	TRBJ2-7	NA	TRBV6-5	CASTPPGEAGEQYF	TGTGCCAGCACCCCCCCGGGGGAAGCTGGCGAGCAGTACTTC
13	few	TRBJ2-7	NA	TRBV9	CASSRGITYEQYF	TGTGCCAGCAGCCGGGGTATAACCTACGAGCAGTACTTC
18	NA	TRBJ1-5	TRBD1	TRBV19	CASSRRTGFEAGNQPQHF	TGTGCCAGTAGCCGCCGGACAGGGTTCGAGGCGGGCAATCAGCCCCAGCATTTT
15	NA	TRBJ1-6	TRBD1	TRBV2	CASSAQDRGKSPLHF	TGTGCCAGCAGTGCCCAGGACAGGGGGAAATCACCCCTCCACTTT
11	once	TRBJ1-2	TRBD1	TRBV29-1	CSVTTGLGYTF	TGCAGCGTAACGACAGGGCTGGGCTACACCTTC
18	NA	TRBJ2-4	NA	TRBV28	CASSLFGARYVTKNIQYF	TGTGCCAGCAGTTTATTTGGGGCCCGGTATGTTACCAAAAACATTCAGTACTTC
15	NA	TRBJ2-7	NA	TRBV11-2	CASSLVATISYEQYF	TGTGCCAGCAGCTTAGTTGCGACAATCTCCTACGAGCAGTACTTC
15	NA	TRBJ1-2	NA	TRBV6-6	CAILGRGASNYGYTF	TGTGCCATACTCGGGAGGGGGGCTTCTAACTATGGCTACACCTTC
11	NA	TRBJ1-2	TRBD1	TRBV2	CASGTAYGYTF	TGTGCCAGCGGGACAGCCTATGGCTACACCTTC
19	NA	TRBJ1-3	TRBD1	TRBV30	CAWRGWETGGPGSGNTIYF	TGTGCCTGGAGAGGCTGGGAGACAGGGGGGCCCGGCTCTGGAAACACCATATATTTT
14	NA	TRBJ2-3	NA	TRBV6-4	CASSDSEYTDTQYF	TGTGCCAGCAGTGACTCTGAGTACACAGATACGCAGTATTTT
11	NA	TRBJ2-7	NA	TRBV29-1	CSVANSYEQYF	TGCAGCGTAGCCAACTCCTACGAGCAGTACTTC
15	NA	TRBJ1-2	NA	TRBV19	CASSSPWGHNYGYTF	TGTGCCAGTAGTTCCCCGTGGGGACACAACTATGGCTACACCTTC
13	few	TRBJ2-7	NA	TRBV27	CASSFSSSYEQYF	TGTGCCAGCAGTTTTAGCAGCTCCTACGAGCAGTACTTC
14	NA	TRBJ1-2	TRBD1	TRBV7-2	CASSFLGQPNGYTF	TGTGCCAGCAGCTTCCTGGGACAGCCAAACGGCTACACCTTC
15	NA	TRBJ1-3	TRBD1	TRBV5-1	CASSLTGATGNTIYF	TGCGCCAGCAGTTTGACAGGGGCAACTGGAAACACCATATATTTT
15	NA	TRBJ2-6	TRBD2	TRBV6-6	CASRRREGQANVLTF	TGTGCCAGCAGACGCAGGGAGGGTCAGGCCAACGTCCTGACTTTC
16	NA	TRBJ2-7	TRBD1	TRBV7-2	CASSLARTGGTYEQYF	TGTGCCAGCAGCTTAGCACGGACAGGGGGAACCTACGAGCAGTACTTC
14	NA	TRBJ2-3	NA	TRBV6-1	CASSSLGRGVFQYF	TGTGCCAGCAGTTCCCTCGGGCGGGGAGTTTTTCAGTATTTT
17	NA	TRBJ2-7	TRBD1	TRBV4-3	CASSQVTVGQGAYEQYF	TGCGCCAGCAGCCAAGTGACTGTTGGGCAGGGGGCCTACGAGCAGTACTTC
14	NA	TRBJ1-2	TRBD1	TRBV4-3	CASSFLDREGGYTF	TGCGCCAGCAGCTTCCTGGACAGGGAGGGTGGCTACACCTTC
16	NA	TRBJ2-2	TRBD2	TRBV7-9	CASSLGELAATGELFF	TGTGCCAGCAGCCTGGGGGAGCTAGCGGCAACCGGGGAGCTGTTTTTT
16	NA	TRBJ2-7	TRBD2	TRBV7-2	CASSQDLAGPLYEQYF	TGTGCCAGCAGCCAGGACTTAGCGGGACCCCTTTACGAGCAGTACTTC
14	NA	TRBJ2-3	NA	TRBV5-1	CASSLVSGADTQYF	TGCGCCAGCAGCTTGGTTTCGGGTGCAGATACGCAGTATTTT
15	NA	TRBJ2-5	TRBD2	TRBV7-2	CASTERLAGGETQYF	TGTGCCAGCACCGAACGACTAGCGGGGGGGGAGACCCAGTACTTC
13	few	TRBJ2-1	NA	TRBV28	CASMTSPYNEQFF	TGTGCCAGCATGACTAGTCCCTACAATGAGCAGTTCTTC
15	NA	TRBJ1-1	NA	TRBV27	CASSLGTGRNTEAFF	TGTGCCAGCAGTTTAGGAACAGGTAGAAACACTGAAGCTTTCTTT
14	NA	TRBJ2-7	TRBD1	TRBV7-2	CASSFRDRSYEQYF	TGTGCCAGCAGCTTCCGGGACAGGTCCTACGAGCAGTACTTC
15	NA	TRBJ1-6	TRBD1	TRBV6-6	CASSILGQGSGPLHF	TGTGCCAGCAGTATATTGGGACAGGGGTCGGGTCCCCTCCACTTT
15	NA	TRBJ2-2	NA	TRBV10-3	CAISLGHKNTGELFF	TGTGCCATCAGCCTGGGACACAAGAACACCGGGGAGCTGTTTTTT
14	NA	TRBJ2-6	NA	TRBV7-2	CASSLSSGANVLTF	TGTGCCAGCAGCCTCAGCTCTGGGGCCAACGTCCTGACTTTC
12	few	TRBJ2-7	TRBD1	TRBV10-3	CAIMTGGYEQYF	TGTGCCATCATGACAGGGGGCTACGAGCAGTACTTC
16	NA	TRBJ2-3	TRBD2	TRBV19	CASSLAGRGGFDTQYF	TGTGCCAGTAGTCTGGCGGGGCGGGGGGGCTTCGATACGCAGTATTTT